These 4 T cell receptor beta chains originate from one sample sequenced in a study of monozygotic twins with inflammatory bowel disease. TCRdb re-called the 5' RACE reads and catalogs CDR3 proteins one per entry, DNA excluded. The sample holds about 380,000 distinct CDR3 sequences. Specimen: blood. All receptors derive from a human donor with ulcerative colitis or Crohn's disease, or a healthy co-twin of an affected twin (not recorded which).

The genes are TRBV6-2 or TRBV6-3 and TRBJ2-7; TCRdb proposes TRBD1, but this gene call is untestable without DNA. The germline V gene encodes CDR1 MNHEY and CDR2 SVGEGT. The length of the CDR3 is 14 residues. This CDR3 is CASSNGKGAYEQYF.

The CDR3 protein is CASKQGRENSYEQYF. This sequence joins TRBV3-1 and TRBJ2-7; TCRdb reports TRBD1, a call that lacks DNA to check it against. Germline CDR1 is LGHDT and CDR2 is YNNKEL (reference sequence). The CDR3 runs to 15 residues.

The V gene is TRBV10-3, the J gene TRBJ2-7; with no DNA, the TCRdb D assignment of TRBD1 cannot be verified. Germline assignment: CDR1 ENHRY and CDR2 SYGVKD. The CDR3 spans 14 residues. The chain's CDR3 is CAIRDGTTPYEQYF.

V and J are TRBV12-3 or TRBV12-4 and TRBJ1-1; TCRdb picks TRBD1, but there is no DNA to check that call. The CDR3 consists of 16 residues. This CDR3 is CASSAFQGALNTEAFF.